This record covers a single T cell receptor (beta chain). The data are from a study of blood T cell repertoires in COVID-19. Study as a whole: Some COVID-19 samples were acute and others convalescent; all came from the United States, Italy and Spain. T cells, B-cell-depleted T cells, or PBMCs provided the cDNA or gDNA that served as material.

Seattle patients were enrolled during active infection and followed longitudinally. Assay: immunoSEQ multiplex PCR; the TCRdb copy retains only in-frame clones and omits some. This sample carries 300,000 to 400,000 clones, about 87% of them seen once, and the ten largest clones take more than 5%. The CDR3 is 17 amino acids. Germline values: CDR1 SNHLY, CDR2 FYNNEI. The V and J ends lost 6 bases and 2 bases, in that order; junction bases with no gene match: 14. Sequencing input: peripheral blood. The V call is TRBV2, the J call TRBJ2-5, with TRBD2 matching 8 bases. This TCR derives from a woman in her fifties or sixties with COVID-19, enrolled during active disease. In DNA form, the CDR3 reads TGTGCCAGCAGAACCGGGACTAGTCGTATGTTTCAAGAGACCCAGTACTTC. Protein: CASRTGTSRMFQETQYF.